This TCR beta chain was identified in a study of T cell changes during pregnancy in multiple sclerosis. Clones were sequenced by immunoSEQ multiplex PCR, and TCRdb holds only the in-frame ones, with some missing. The sample yields tens of thousands of clones, over 75% seen once. V shed 5 bases and J 14 bases; nucleotides not matched to a gene: 19. The CDR3 is 16 residues long. Germline V gene lookup returns CDR1 SEHNR and CDR2 FQNEAQ (reference sequence). The chain employs TRBV7-9 and TRBJ1-4; TRBD1 agrees at 8 bases. This sequence originates from a female donor with multiple sclerosis, enrolled in a pregnancy study. This sample comprised CD8+ T cells from peripheral blood mononuclear cells, obtained in the second trimester of pregnancy. The CDR3 DNA is TGTGCCAGCAGCATTCTCGCGGGACAGGACCCTAATGGGCTGTTTTTT. Translating gives CASSILAGQDPNGLFF. The full variable domain, in which reference TRBV7-9 and TRBJ1-4 provide the parts outside the CDR3, is DTGVSQNPRHKITKRGQNVTFRCDPISEHNRLYWYRQTLGQGPEFLTYFQNEAQLEKSRLLSDRFSAERPKGSFSTLEIQRTEQGDSAMYLCASSILAGQDPNGLFFGSGTQLSVL.